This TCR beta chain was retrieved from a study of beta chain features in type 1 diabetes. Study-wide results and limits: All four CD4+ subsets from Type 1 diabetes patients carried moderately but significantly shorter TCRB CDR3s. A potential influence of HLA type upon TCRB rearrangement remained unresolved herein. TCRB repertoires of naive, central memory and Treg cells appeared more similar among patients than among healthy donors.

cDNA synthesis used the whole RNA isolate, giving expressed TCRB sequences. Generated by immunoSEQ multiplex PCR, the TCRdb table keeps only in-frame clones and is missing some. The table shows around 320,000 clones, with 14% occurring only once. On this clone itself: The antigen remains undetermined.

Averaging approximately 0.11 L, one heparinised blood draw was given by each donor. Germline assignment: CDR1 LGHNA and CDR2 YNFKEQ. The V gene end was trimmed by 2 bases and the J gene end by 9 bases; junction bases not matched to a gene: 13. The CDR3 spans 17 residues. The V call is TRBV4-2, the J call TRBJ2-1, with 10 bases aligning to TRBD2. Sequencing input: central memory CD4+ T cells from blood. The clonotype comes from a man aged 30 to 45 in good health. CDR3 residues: CASSQWGGTSGISEQFF. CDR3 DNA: TGTGCCAGCAGCCAATGGGGGGGTACTAGCGGGATCAGTGAGCAGTTCTTC.